The entry below describes one TCR beta chain. This sample stems from a study of OX40 agonist ivuxolimab in advanced cancers. The CDR3 sequence is 14 residues long. V was clipped by 3 bases and J by 4 bases, with 9 bases between them. CDR1 SNHLY and CDR2 FYNNEI come from the germline V gene. Sequencing was performed with immunoSEQ multiplex PCR; in TCRdb, only in-frame clones are kept and a portion is missing. The data hold 85,000 to 100,000 clones, with about 85% observed a single time. V and J are TRBV2 and TRBJ2-2, with D uncertain. This sample comprised CD4+ or CD8+ T cells sorted from blood, obtained in a trial of the OX40 agonist ivuxolimab. This clonotype was sampled from an adult with an advanced solid tumor such as melanoma, head and neck, liver or kidney cancer. CDR3: CASSDARFTGELFF. In DNA, the CDR3 is TGTGCCAGCAGTGACGCGCGGTTCACCGGGGAGCTGTTTTTT.